These 11 T cell receptor beta chains were all obtained from the same sample, sequenced in a study of T cell changes during pregnancy in multiple sclerosis. This table comes from immunoSEQ multiplex PCR, and its TCRdb copy is limited to in-frame clones, with some not included. Of tens of thousands of clones in the sample, 91% were seen once. This specimen consisted of CD4+ T cells from peripheral blood mononuclear cells, obtained in the second trimester of pregnancy. These receptors were obtained from a female donor in good health, enrolled as a control in a pregnancy study.

The V and J genes are TRBV28 and TRBJ1-2, with a possible D match to TRBD1 (6 bases). The length of the CDR3 is 14 residues. Germline V CDR1 and CDR2: MDHEN, SYDVKM. The ends were cut back, 3 bases at V and 7 bases at J, with 15 bases in the middle. The CDR3 spells CASSFTGMGAGYTF. The CDR3 DNA reads as TGTGCCAGCAGTTTCACAGGGATGGGGGCTGGCTACACCTTC.

V and J are TRBV7-9 and TRBJ2-7, with TRBD1 matching 7 bases. From germline, CDR1 is SEHNR and CDR2 FQNEAQ (reference sequence). The CDR3 totals 15 residues. V shed 4 bases, J shed 4 bases, and the junction held 10 bases outside the gene matches. For the CDR3, the DNA is TGTGCCAGCAGCTCTACAGGGGTAATAGGATACGAGCAGTACTTC. It is translated as CASSSTGVIGYEQYF.

The chain is built from TRBV11-3 and TRBJ2-3; D may be TRBD2 (7 bases). The CDR3 covers 14 residues. CDR1 is SGHNT and CDR2 is YENEEA in the germline V gene. The V end was cut by 5 bases, the J end by 2 bases, with 11 bases between. Here the CDR3 DNA reads TGTGCCAGCAGCATCGGGGGGCTCACAGATACGCAGTATTTT. Its protein product is CASSIGGLTDTQYF.

The chain combines TRBV5-1 with TRBJ2-5; D gene uncertain. Germline-derived CDR1 and CDR2 are SGHRS and YFSETQ. Trimming left V 5 bases short and J 8 bases short, with 16 bases between. This CDR3 is 13 amino acids long. CDR3 residues: CASRAEMVYTQYF. CDR3 in DNA: TGCGCCAGCAGGGCGGAGATGGTATATACCCAGTACTTC.

V usage is TRBV18 and J usage is TRBJ2-1; 7 bases map to TRBD2. This CDR3 has 15 amino acids. V lost 0 bases to trimming and J lost 7 bases; unmatched junction nucleotides: 6. Per germline, CDR1 KGHSH and CDR2 LQKENI. The CDR3 protein is CASSPPGREKNEQFF. The CDR3 DNA reads TGTGCCAGCTCACCACCGGGGCGGGAGAAAAATGAGCAGTTCTTC.

The V and J genes are TRBV10-1 and TRBJ2-2, with a tentative D call TRBD1 (5 bases). This CDR3 comprises 14 residues. Germline CDR1 is WNHNN and CDR2 is SYGVQD (reference sequence). V gave up 3 bases and J gave up 6 bases, with 11 bases separating them. In nucleotides, the CDR3 is TGCGCCAGCAGTGACAGGACACTCGCCGGGGAGCTGTTTTTT. This sequence encodes CASSDRTLAGELFF.

The chain recombines TRBV15 with TRBJ2-7; D is perhaps TRBD1 (6 bases). Trimming shortened V by 0 bases and J by 0 bases, and 9 bases separated the two germline ends. This CDR3 region has 15 residues. The germline V gene has CDR1 LNHNV and CDR2 YYDKDF (reference sequence). The CDR3 reads CATSREVGGSYEQYF. The CDR3, as DNA: TGTGCCACCAGCAGAGAAGTAGGGGGCTCCTACGAGCAGTACTTC.

This sequence joins TRBV27 and TRBJ1-5; D is unresolved. Germline assignment: CDR1 MNHEY and CDR2 SMNVEV (reference sequence). The CDR3 sequence is 15 residues long. V lost 0 bases, J lost 4 bases, and 10 bases lay in between. The CDR3 coding sequence is TGTGCCAGCAGTTTATCGTCGCCCGGGAATCAGCCCCAGCATTTT. It is translated as CASSLSSPGNQPQHF.

DNA of the CDR3: TGTGCCAGCAGTTTCTGGAGGACTAGCGGGGACGAGCAGTACTTC. The encoded protein is CASSFWRTSGDEQYF. The chain carries TRBV27 and TRBJ2-7; TRBD2 agrees at 12 bases. V shed 3 bases, J shed 5 bases, and the junction held 5 bases outside the gene matches. CDR3 length equals 15 residues. Germline loops: CDR1 MNHEY, CDR2 SMNVEV (reference sequence).

The CDR3 loop is CASRRSADQPQHF. In nucleotides, the CDR3 is TGTGCCAGCAGACGGTCGGCGGATCAGCCCCAGCATTTT. The chain carries TRBV28 and TRBJ1-5; D uncertain. This CDR3 region has 13 residues. Germline CDR1 and CDR2: MDHEN and SYDVKM. V dropped 6 bases and J dropped 5 bases, with 11 bases sitting between them.

The V and J genes are TRBV18 and TRBJ1-3; perhaps TRBD1 as D (5 bases). CDR3 length: 13 amino acids. V was shortened by 3 bases and J by 6 bases, with 9 bases between the two germline ends. Germline CDR1 and CDR2: KGHSH and LQKENI. The CDR3 DNA follows: TGTGCCAGCTCACCGCAAGGGGAAAACACCATATATTTT. It specifies CASSPQGENTIYF.